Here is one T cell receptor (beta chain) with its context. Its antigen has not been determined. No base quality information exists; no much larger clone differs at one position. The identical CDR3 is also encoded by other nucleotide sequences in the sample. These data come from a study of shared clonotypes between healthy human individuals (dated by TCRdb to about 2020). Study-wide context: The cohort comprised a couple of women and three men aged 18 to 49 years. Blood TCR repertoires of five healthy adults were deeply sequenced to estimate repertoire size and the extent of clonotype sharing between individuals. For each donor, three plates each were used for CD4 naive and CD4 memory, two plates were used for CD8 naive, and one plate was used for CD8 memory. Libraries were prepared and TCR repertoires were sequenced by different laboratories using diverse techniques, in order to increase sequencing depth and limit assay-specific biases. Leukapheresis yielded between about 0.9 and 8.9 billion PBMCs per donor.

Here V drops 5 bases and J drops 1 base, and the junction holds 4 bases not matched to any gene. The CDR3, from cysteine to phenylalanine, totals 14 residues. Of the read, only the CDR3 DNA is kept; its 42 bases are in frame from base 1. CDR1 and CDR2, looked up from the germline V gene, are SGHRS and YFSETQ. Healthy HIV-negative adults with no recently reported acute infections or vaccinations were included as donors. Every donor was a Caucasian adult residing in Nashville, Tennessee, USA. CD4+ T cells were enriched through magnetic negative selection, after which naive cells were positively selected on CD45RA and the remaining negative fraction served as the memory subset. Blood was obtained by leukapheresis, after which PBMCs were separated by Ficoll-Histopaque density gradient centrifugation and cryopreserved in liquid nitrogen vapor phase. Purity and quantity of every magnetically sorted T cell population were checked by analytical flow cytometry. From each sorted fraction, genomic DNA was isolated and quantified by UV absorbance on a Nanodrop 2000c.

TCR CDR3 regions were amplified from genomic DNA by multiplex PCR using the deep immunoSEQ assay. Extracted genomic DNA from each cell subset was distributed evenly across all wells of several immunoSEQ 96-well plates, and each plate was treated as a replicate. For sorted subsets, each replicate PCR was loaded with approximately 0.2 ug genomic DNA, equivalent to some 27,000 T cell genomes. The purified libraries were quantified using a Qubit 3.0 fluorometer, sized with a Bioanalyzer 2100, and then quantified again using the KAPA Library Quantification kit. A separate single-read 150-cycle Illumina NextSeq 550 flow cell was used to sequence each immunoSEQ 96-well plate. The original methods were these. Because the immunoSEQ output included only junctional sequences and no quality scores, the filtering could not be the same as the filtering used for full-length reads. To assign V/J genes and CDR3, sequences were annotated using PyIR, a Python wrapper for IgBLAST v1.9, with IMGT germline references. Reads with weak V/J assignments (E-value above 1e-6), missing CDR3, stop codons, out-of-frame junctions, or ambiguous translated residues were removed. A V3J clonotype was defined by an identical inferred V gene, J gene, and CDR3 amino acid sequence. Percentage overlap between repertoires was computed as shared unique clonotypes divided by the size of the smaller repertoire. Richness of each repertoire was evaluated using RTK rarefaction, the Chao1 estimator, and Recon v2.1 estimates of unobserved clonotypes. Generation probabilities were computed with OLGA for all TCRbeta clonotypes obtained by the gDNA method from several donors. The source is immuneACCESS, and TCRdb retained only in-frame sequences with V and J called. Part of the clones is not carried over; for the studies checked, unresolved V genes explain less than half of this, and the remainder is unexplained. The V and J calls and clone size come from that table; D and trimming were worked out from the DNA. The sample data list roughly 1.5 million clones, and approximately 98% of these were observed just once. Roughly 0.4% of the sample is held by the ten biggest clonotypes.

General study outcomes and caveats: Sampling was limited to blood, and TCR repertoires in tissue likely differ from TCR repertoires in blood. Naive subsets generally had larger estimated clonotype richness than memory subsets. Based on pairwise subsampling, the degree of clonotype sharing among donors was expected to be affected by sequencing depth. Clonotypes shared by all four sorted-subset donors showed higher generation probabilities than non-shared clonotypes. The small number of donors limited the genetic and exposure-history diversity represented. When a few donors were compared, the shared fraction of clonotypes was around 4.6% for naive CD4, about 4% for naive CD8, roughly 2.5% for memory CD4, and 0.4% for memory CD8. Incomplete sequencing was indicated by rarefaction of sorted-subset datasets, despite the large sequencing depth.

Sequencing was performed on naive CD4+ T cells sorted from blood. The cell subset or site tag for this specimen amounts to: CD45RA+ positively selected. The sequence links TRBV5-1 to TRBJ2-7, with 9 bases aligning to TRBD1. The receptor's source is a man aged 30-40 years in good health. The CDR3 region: CASSGTGSSYEQYF. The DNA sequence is TGCGCCAGCAGTGGGACAGGGAGTTCCTACGAGCAGTACTTC. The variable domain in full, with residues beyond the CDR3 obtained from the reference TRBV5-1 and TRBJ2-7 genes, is KAGVTQTPRYLIKTRGQQVTLSCSPISGHRSVSWYQQTPGQGLQFLFEYFSETQRNKGNFPGRFSGRQFSNSRSEMNVSTLELGDSALYLCASSGTGSSYEQYFGPGTRLTVT.